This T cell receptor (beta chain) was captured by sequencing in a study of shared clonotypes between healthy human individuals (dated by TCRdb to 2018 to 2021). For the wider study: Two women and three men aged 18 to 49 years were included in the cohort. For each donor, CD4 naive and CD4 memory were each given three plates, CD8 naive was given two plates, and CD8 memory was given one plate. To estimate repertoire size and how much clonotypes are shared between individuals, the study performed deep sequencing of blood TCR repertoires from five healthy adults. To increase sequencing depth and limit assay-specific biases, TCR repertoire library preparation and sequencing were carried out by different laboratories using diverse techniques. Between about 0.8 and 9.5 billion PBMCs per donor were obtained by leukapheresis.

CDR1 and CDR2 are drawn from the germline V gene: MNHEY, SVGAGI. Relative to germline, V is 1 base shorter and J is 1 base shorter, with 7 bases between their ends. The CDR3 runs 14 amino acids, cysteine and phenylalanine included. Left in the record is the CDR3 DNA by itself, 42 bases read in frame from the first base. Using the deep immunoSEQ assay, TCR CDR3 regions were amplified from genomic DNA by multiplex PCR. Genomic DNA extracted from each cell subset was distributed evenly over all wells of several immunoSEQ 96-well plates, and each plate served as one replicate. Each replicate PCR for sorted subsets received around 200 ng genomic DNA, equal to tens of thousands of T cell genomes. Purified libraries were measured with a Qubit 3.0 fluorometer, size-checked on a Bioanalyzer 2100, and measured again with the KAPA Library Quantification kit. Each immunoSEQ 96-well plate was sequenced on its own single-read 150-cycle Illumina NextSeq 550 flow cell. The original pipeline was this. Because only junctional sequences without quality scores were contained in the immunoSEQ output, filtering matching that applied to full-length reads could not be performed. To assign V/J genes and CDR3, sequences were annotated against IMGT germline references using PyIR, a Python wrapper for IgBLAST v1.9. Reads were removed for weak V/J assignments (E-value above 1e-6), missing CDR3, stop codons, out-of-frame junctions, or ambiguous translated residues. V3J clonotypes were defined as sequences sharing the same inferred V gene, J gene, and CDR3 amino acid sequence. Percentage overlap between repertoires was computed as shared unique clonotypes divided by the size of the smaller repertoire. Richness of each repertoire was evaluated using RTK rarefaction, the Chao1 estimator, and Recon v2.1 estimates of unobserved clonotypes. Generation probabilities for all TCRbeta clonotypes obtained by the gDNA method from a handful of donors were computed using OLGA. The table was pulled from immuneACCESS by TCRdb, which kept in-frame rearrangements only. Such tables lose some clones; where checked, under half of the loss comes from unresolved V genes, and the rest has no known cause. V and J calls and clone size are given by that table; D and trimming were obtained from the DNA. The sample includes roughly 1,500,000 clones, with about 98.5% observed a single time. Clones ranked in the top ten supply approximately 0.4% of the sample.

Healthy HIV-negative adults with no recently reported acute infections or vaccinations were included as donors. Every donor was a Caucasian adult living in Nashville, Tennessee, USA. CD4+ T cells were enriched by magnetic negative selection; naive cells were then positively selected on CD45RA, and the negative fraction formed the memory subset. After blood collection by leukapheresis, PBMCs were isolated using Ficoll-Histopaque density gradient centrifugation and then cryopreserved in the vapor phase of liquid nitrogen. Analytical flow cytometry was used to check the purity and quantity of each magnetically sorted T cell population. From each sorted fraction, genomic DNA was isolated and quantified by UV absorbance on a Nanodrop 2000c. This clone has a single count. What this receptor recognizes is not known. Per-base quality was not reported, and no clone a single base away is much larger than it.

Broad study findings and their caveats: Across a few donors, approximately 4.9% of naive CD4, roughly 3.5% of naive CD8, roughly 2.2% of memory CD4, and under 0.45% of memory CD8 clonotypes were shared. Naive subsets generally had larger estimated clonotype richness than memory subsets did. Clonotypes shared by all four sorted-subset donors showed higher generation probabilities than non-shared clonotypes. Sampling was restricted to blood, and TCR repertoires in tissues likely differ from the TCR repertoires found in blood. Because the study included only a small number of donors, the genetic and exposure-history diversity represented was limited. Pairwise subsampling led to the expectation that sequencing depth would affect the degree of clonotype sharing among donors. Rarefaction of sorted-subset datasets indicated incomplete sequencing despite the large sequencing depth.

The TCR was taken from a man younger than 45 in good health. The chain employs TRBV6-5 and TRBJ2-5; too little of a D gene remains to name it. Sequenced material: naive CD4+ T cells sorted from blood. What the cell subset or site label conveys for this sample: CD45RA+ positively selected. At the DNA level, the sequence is TGTGCCAGCAGTTACTGGGGTCTCCAAGAGACCCAGTACTTC. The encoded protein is CASSYWGLQETQYF.